These T cell receptor beta chains were read from a single sample in a study of beta chain features in type 1 diabetes. The repertoire was sequenced with immunoSEQ multiplex PCR; TCRdb's copy has only in-frame clones and lacks some. The sample records fewer than 550,000 clones, over 9.5% being singletons. Source material: naive CD4+ T cells from blood. Receptors were obtained from a woman younger than 35 in good health. Each CDR3 is given with its conserved first and last residue. A D gene is named only where the DNA matches it firmly. The size of a clone is reported for some rows only, either as once, few or many, or as a class for expanded clones.

clone_size: few
j_call: TRBJ2-3
d_call: NA
v_call: TRBV19
cdr3_nt: TGTGCCAGTAGTCTTGCAGATACGCAGTATTTT
cdr3_aa: CASSLADTQYF

clone_size: NA
j_call: TRBJ2-6
d_call: NA
v_call: TRBV2
cdr3_nt: TGTGCCAACGGGGCCAACTCTGGGGCCAACGTCCTGACTTTC
cdr3_aa: CANGANSGANVLTF

clone_size: NA
j_call: TRBJ2-5
d_call: TRBD1
v_call: TRBV2
cdr3_nt: TGTGCCAGCAGCCAAACAGGGGTTCCCCAGGAGACCCAGTACTTC
cdr3_aa: CASSQTGVPQETQYF

clone_size: NA
j_call: TRBJ1-5
d_call: NA
v_call: TRBV28
cdr3_nt: TGTGCCAGCACACGGAATCATCAGCCCCAGCATTTT
cdr3_aa: CASTRNHQPQHF

clone_size: few
j_call: TRBJ1-6
d_call: NA
v_call: TRBV2
cdr3_nt: TGTGCCAGCAGTGAAATAAGGAATTCACCCCTCCACTTT
cdr3_aa: CASSEIRNSPLHF

clone_size: NA
j_call: TRBJ2-7
d_call: TRBD1
v_call: TRBV4-1
cdr3_nt: TGCGCCAGCAGCCGGCCGGGACAGGGTAACGAGCAGTACTTC
cdr3_aa: CASSRPGQGNEQYF

clone_size: NA
j_call: TRBJ1-2
d_call: NA
v_call: TRBV5-1
cdr3_nt: TGCGCCAGCAGCTTGGATGTCGGGGCTGGCTACACCTTC
cdr3_aa: CASSLDVGAGYTF

clone_size: NA
j_call: TRBJ2-5
d_call: NA
v_call: TRBV9
cdr3_nt: TGTGCCAGCAGCGTCCTTGGTCAGGCAGGGACCCAGTACTTC
cdr3_aa: CASSVLGQAGTQYF

clone_size: NA
j_call: TRBJ2-3
d_call: NA
v_call: TRBV5-1
cdr3_nt: TGCGCCAGCAGCTTGGCGGGGGACACAGATACGCAGTATTTT
cdr3_aa: CASSLAGDTDTQYF

clone_size: NA
j_call: TRBJ2-1
d_call: TRBD1
v_call: TRBV29-1
cdr3_nt: TGCAGCGTGAGAGGACAGGGGGCTCGAAATGAGCAGTTCTTC
cdr3_aa: CSVRGQGARNEQFF

clone_size: once
j_call: TRBJ2-1
d_call: TRBD2
v_call: TRBV4-1
cdr3_nt: TGCGCCAGCAGCCAAGCGGGACTAGATCTATATGAGCAGTTCTTC
cdr3_aa: CASSQAGLDLYEQFF

clone_size: NA
j_call: TRBJ2-5
d_call: TRBD1
v_call: TRBV27
cdr3_nt: TGTGCCAGCAGTTTACGGGGGAGGAGGGACAGGGTAAATGCGGAGACCCAGTACTTC
cdr3_aa: CASSLRGRRDRVNAETQYF

clone_size: NA
j_call: TRBJ2-2
d_call: NA
v_call: TRBV2
cdr3_nt: TGTGCCAGCAGGTCCGCCCGGACCGGGTCCGGGGAGCTGTTTTTT
cdr3_aa: CASRSARTGSGELFF

clone_size: few
j_call: TRBJ2-1
d_call: TRBD1
v_call: TRBV29-1
cdr3_nt: TGCAGCGTTCTACAGGGGACAGGGACTGGGGATGAGCAGTTCTTC
cdr3_aa: CSVLQGTGTGDEQFF

clone_size: few
j_call: TRBJ2-5
d_call: TRBD2
v_call: TRBV25-1
cdr3_nt: TGTGCCAGCAGTGAATATGCTGGACTAGCGGGGGAGCAGTACTTC
cdr3_aa: CASSEYAGLAGEQYF

clone_size: NA
j_call: TRBJ2-3
d_call: NA
v_call: TRBV20-1
cdr3_nt: TGCAGTGCCTCTGGGACCTCGCTAAGGTATTTT
cdr3_aa: CSASGTSLRYF

clone_size: few
j_call: TRBJ1-6
d_call: NA
v_call: TRBV27
cdr3_nt: TGTGCCAGCAGTCTCGATTCACAGGACACCCTCCACTTT
cdr3_aa: CASSLDSQDTLHF

clone_size: few
j_call: TRBJ1-4
d_call: NA
v_call: TRBV5-1
cdr3_nt: TGCGCCAGCAGCCCCGGGGTGATTGAAAAACTGTTTTTT
cdr3_aa: CASSPGVIEKLFF

clone_size: few
j_call: TRBJ2-5
d_call: TRBD2
v_call: TRBV7-2
cdr3_nt: TGTGCCAGCAGCTTAGCCGGGGGGGCGGAGACCCAGTACTTC
cdr3_aa: CASSLAGGAETQYF

clone_size: NA
j_call: TRBJ2-5
d_call: TRBD1
v_call: TRBV7-9
cdr3_nt: TGTGCCACCGTTCGGACAGGGAAAGAGACCCAGTACTTC
cdr3_aa: CATVRTGKETQYF

clone_size: few
j_call: TRBJ2-1
d_call: TRBD2
v_call: TRBV19
cdr3_nt: TGTGCCAGTAGTATCGGCAACAGCGGGAGAGACAATGAGCAGTTCTTC
cdr3_aa: CASSIGNSGRDNEQFF

clone_size: few
j_call: TRBJ2-5
d_call: NA
v_call: TRBV2
cdr3_nt: TGTGCCAGCAGCGTCGGGCGGGCTCAAGAGACCCAGTACTTC
cdr3_aa: CASSVGRAQETQYF

clone_size: few
j_call: TRBJ1-2
d_call: TRBD1
v_call: TRBV7-2
cdr3_nt: TGTGCCAGCAGCACTCGGACAGGGGACTATGGCTACACCTTC
cdr3_aa: CASSTRTGDYGYTF

clone_size: few
j_call: TRBJ1-6
d_call: NA
v_call: TRBV10-3
cdr3_nt: TGTGCCATCAGTGATTGGGGGGCCCAGAATAATTCACCCCTCCACTTT
cdr3_aa: CAISDWGAQNNSPLHF

clone_size: NA
j_call: TRBJ1-1
d_call: NA
v_call: TRBV18
cdr3_nt: TGTGCCAGCTCCCCCCAGGGGAACACTGAAGCTTTCTTT
cdr3_aa: CASSPQGNTEAFF

clone_size: NA
j_call: TRBJ1-2
d_call: NA
v_call: TRBV7-9
cdr3_nt: TGTGCCAGCAGCCTTCCGGGACGGAAAAACTATGGCTACACCTTC
cdr3_aa: CASSLPGRKNYGYTF

clone_size: NA
j_call: TRBJ2-2
d_call: NA
v_call: TRBV29-1
cdr3_nt: TGCAGCGTGCTGGGGACGGTTCGGACCGGGGAGCTGTTTTTT
cdr3_aa: CSVLGTVRTGELFF

clone_size: NA
j_call: TRBJ1-1
d_call: NA
v_call: TRBV7-3
cdr3_nt: TGTGCCAGCAGCTTAGCGGAGAACACTGAAGCTTTCTTT
cdr3_aa: CASSLAENTEAFF

clone_size: few
j_call: TRBJ2-1
d_call: TRBD2
v_call: TRBV5-4
cdr3_nt: TGTGCCAGCGGAAGTAGCGGGAGGCCATCAGAGGAGCAGTTCTTC
cdr3_aa: CASGSSGRPSEEQFF

clone_size: NA
j_call: TRBJ2-3
d_call: TRBD1
v_call: TRBV7-9
cdr3_nt: TGTGCCAGCAGTCGGGGACAGGGGTTGGTAGATACGCAGTATTTT
cdr3_aa: CASSRGQGLVDTQYF

clone_size: NA
j_call: TRBJ1-2
d_call: NA
v_call: TRBV4-1
cdr3_nt: TGCGCCAGCATCCCAAGGATAGGGCAGGATGCTGGCTACACCTTC
cdr3_aa: CASIPRIGQDAGYTF

clone_size: NA
j_call: TRBJ1-6
d_call: NA
v_call: TRBV2
cdr3_nt: TGTGCCAGCAGTGTCCTAGGGGGTAATTCACCCCTCCACTTT
cdr3_aa: CASSVLGGNSPLHF

clone_size: few
j_call: TRBJ2-7
d_call: NA
v_call: TRBV30
cdr3_nt: TGTGCCTGGAGTTTGGTCTCCGAGCAGTACTTC
cdr3_aa: CAWSLVSEQYF

clone_size: NA
j_call: TRBJ2-1
d_call: TRBD1
v_call: TRBV7-9
cdr3_nt: TGTGCCAGCAGCTTAGCCTCCGGACAGGGGACTGAGCAGTTCTTC
cdr3_aa: CASSLASGQGTEQFF

clone_size: many
j_call: TRBJ2-5
d_call: NA
v_call: TRBV30
cdr3_nt: TGTGCCTGGAGTGTTGAACCAGGCAAGACCCAGTACTTC
cdr3_aa: CAWSVEPGKTQYF

clone_size: NA
j_call: TRBJ1-1
d_call: NA
v_call: TRBV7-9
cdr3_nt: TGTGCCAGCAGCCCCCGTGGGAACACTGAAGCTTTCTTT
cdr3_aa: CASSPRGNTEAFF

clone_size: few
j_call: TRBJ2-1
d_call: NA
v_call: TRBV2
cdr3_nt: TGTGCCAGCAGTGAAGTACGATTGGGCAATGAGCAGTTCTTC
cdr3_aa: CASSEVRLGNEQFF

clone_size: NA
j_call: TRBJ2-1
d_call: NA
v_call: TRBV9
cdr3_nt: TGTGCCAGCAGCGGGGGACCGAGTTCCTACAATGAGCAGTTCTTC
cdr3_aa: CASSGGPSSYNEQFF

clone_size: many
j_call: TRBJ1-1
d_call: NA
v_call: TRBV4-3
cdr3_nt: TGCGCCAGCAGCCAAGACAGGAACACTGAAGCTTTCTTT
cdr3_aa: CASSQDRNTEAFF

clone_size: NA
j_call: TRBJ2-4
d_call: NA
v_call: TRBV11-2
cdr3_nt: TGTGCCAGCAGCCCCTACAGCAAAAACATTCAGTACTTC
cdr3_aa: CASSPYSKNIQYF

clone_size: NA
j_call: TRBJ2-5
d_call: NA
v_call: TRBV9
cdr3_nt: TGTGCCAGCAGTAAGGGACGTCTGTACCAAGAGACCCAGTACTTC
cdr3_aa: CASSKGRLYQETQYF

clone_size: few
j_call: TRBJ2-5
d_call: NA
v_call: TRBV2
cdr3_nt: TGTGCCAGCAGTGAGGGGGTAGCGGCCTCTCTAGAGACCCAGTACTTC
cdr3_aa: CASSEGVAASLETQYF